The subject of this entry is one T cell receptor (beta chain). Its antigen remains undetermined. Base qualities are not at hand, and no much larger clone is one base apart. The data belong to a study of blood T cell repertoires in COVID-19 (dated by TCRdb to about 2020). Background for the entire study: Samples from collaborators originated in the United States, Italy and Spain and spanned both the acute and convalescent phases of COVID-19. The prospective study material was composed of cDNA or gDNA derived from T cells, B-cell-depleted T cells, or PBMCs. The dataset comprised deeply sampled blood TCRbeta repertoires from subjects exposed to, actively infected with, or recovered from COVID-19. The repertoires were released in a freely available public database meant as a resource for research on the immune response to SARS-CoV-2. Samples came from the ongoing ImmuneRACE study (first 160 participants) plus 1,254 subjects from 6 global collaborators. Sample metadata almost always included a de-identified subject ID, COVID-19 status, age in years and sex. Where available, HLA class I and class II types were taken from metadata supplied by the sample provider and were not determined by assay-based typing. Results the study describes overall, beyond this receptor: Clinical and demographic metadata were provided uncurated, with the amount varying by source and participant.

TCRbeta CDR3 regions were amplified from genomic DNA by means of the immunoSEQ Assay, a bias-controlled multiplex PCR. Per the source publication's procedure: Nucleated cell counts per sample were estimated from amplification of reference gene primers within the assay. To quantify the absolute abundance of each unique TCRbeta CDR3 rearrangement, sequence reads were collapsed and filtered. For each sample, productive Simpson clonality was calculated by taking the square root of Simpson's diversity index across productive rearrangements. This immuneACCESS table, as held by TCRdb, lists in-frame sequences with V and J called but not all clones. Of the missing ones, under half trace to an unresolved V gene in checked studies; the others have no known cause. That table is the source of V, J and clone size, and D and trimming were worked out from the DNA. This sample gives under 200,000 clones in total; 85% of them show up just once. The ten largest clonotypes hold roughly 8.4% of the sample.

At one collaborating source in Seattle, patients were enrolled during active infection and were followed longitudinally through the course of disease. Whole blood was collected in K2EDTA tubes by collaborating institutions according to the institutions' own protocols. For TCRbeta analysis, collaborator samples were shipped as frozen whole blood, as isolated PBMCs, or as DNA extracted from either sample type. V lost 3 bases and J lost 8 bases, and the count of bases not matched to a germline gene is 19. From the cysteine through the phenylalanine, the CDR3 covers 18 amino acids. The kept DNA is CDR3 alone, 54 bases in frame from the first base. Per the germline V gene, KGHSH is the CDR1 and LQKENI is the CDR2.

The chain was built from TRBV18 and TRBJ1-2; TRBD1 fits 9 bases in the junction. The sequencing sample was made of peripheral blood. This clonotype was sampled from an elderly woman with COVID-19, enrolled during active disease. CDR3 sequence: CASSPRPATGGAPGGYTF. The DNA sequence is as follows: TGTGCCAGCTCACCCCGCCCCGCAACAGGGGGCGCCCCGGGCGGCTACACCTTC.